This T cell receptor (beta chain) was captured in a study of blood T cell repertoires in COVID-19. Study-wide background: Donors in the United States, Italy and Spain gave samples during acute or convalescent COVID-19.

Trimming removed 0 bases from V and 4 bases from J, with 16 bases in between. The CDR3 length is 16 residues. The germline gives CDR1 SGHNT, CDR2 YYREEE (reference sequence). In the source study's methods: Amplification of reference gene primers provided the estimated nucleated cell counts. The assay was immunoSEQ multiplex PCR, and TCRdb's table has in-frame clones only and misses some. V, J and clone size reflect that table, while D and trimming were determined from the DNA. The sample comprises under 300,000 clones, approximately 88% of which are singletons, and roughly 2.4% rests with the top ten.

The receptor's source is a woman in her thirties or forties with acute COVID-19. Sequencing was performed on PBMCs or T cells enriched from blood (not recorded which). The chain joins TRBV5-4 to TRBJ2-5; TRBD1 might be the D (5 bases). CDR3 loop: CASSLGSLRVSETQYF. The DNA of the CDR3 is TGTGCCAGCAGCTTGGGTAGTCTCAGGGTATCAGAGACCCAGTACTTC.